Below, 7 T cell receptor beta chains from the same sample are listed, as sequenced in a study of shared clonotypes between healthy human individuals. TCRdb's copy holds only in-frame clones and misses some; the assay was immunoSEQ multiplex PCR. The sample includes some 500,000 clones, approximately 79% of them seen just once. Sequenced input: PBMCs. All receptors come from a woman between 40 and 50 years old in good health. Some clones in this sample may be carry-over from other donors' samples.

The sample holds one count of this clone. V gene TRBV19 combines with J gene TRBJ2-7; D might be TRBD2 (7 bases). Deletions cut 5 bases from V and 5 bases from J, with 22 bases between. This CDR3 is 16 amino acids long. Per the germline V gene, CDR1 is LNHDA and CDR2 is SQIVND (reference sequence). This CDR3 reads CASSPTPGRGSDEQYF. The CDR3 DNA follows: TGTGCCAGTAGTCCCACCCCGGGGAGGGGGTCGGACGAGCAGTACTTC.

This rearrangement joins TRBV29-1 to TRBJ1-5; D call uncertain. This CDR3 comprises 12 residues. V was shortened by 8 bases and J by 7 bases, with 15 bases between the two germline ends. Germline values: CDR1 SQVTM, CDR2 ANQGSEA. The CDR3: CSTLQPGQPQHF. In DNA, the CDR3 is TGCAGCACCCTCCAACCAGGCCAGCCCCAGCATTTT.

V gene TRBV5-4 combines with J gene TRBJ1-2; 9 nucleotides agree with TRBD1. Trimming at V came to 1 base and at J to 3 bases, leaving 13 bases not matched to a gene. The germline V gene encodes CDR1 SGHNT and CDR2 YYREEE (reference sequence). The CDR3 runs 18 residues. CDR3 sequence: CASSLSTRGTGRYYGYTF. For the CDR3, the DNA is TGTGCCAGCAGCTTGTCGACCCGAGGGACAGGGCGTTACTATGGCTACACCTTC.

The chain carries TRBV5-1 and TRBJ2-7; TRBD1 matches 7 bases. V lost 4 bases to trimming and J lost 0 bases; unmatched junction nucleotides: 4. The CDR3 length is 14 residues. From germline, CDR1 is SGHRS and CDR2 YFSETQ. The CDR3 sequence: CASSPGTASYEQYF. CDR3 DNA sequence: TGCGCCAGCAGCCCCGGGACAGCCTCCTACGAGCAGTACTTC.

The chain carries TRBV12-2 and TRBJ2-2; TRBD2 was called by the table and not checked on the DNA. TRBV12-2 is shown as a pseudogene. This CDR3 spans 16 amino acids. This CDR3 reads CASRCSGSGTTGELFF. For the CDR3, the DNA is TGTGCAAGTCGCTGCTCAGGTAGCGGGACCACCGGGGAGCTGTTTTTT.

The CDR3 spells CASSLLGPKETQYF. CDR3 DNA: TGTGCCAGCAGCTTACTGGGACCCAAAGAGACCCAGTACTTC. The chain employs TRBV7-6 and TRBJ2-5; the D call may be TRBD1 or TRBD2 (5 bases each). The ends were cut back, 2 bases at V and 3 bases at J, with 10 bases in the middle. From germline, CDR1 is SGHVS and CDR2 FNYEAQ. The CDR3 is 14 amino acids.

This clone was recorded once. V is TRBV10-2 and J is TRBJ1-5, with 7 positions matching TRBD1. V lost 10 bases to trimming and J lost 1 base; unmatched junction nucleotides: 7. CDR1 and CDR2 (germline): WSHSY, SAAADI. There are 14 residues in the CDR3. The CDR3 DNA sequence: TGCGCCACCAGCGACAGGGCCAGCAATCAGCCCCAGCATTTT. It translates to CATSDRASNQPQHF.